The 32 T cell receptor beta chains below all came from one sample that was sequenced in a study of shared clonotypes between healthy human individuals. Using immunoSEQ multiplex PCR, the repertoire was profiled, and TCRdb retains in-frame clones only, with some absent. The repertoire holds roughly 1.5 million clones, 98% seen once, with roughly 0.42% in the top ten. Sequenced material: naive CD4+ T cells sorted from blood. Indicated subset: CD45RA+ positively selected. The receptors come from a young man in good health.

This sequence joins TRBV5-6 and TRBJ1-5; 7 nucleotides align to TRBD1. V gave up 0 bases and J gave up 6 bases; unmatched junction bases: 12. Germline-derived CDR1 and CDR2 are SGHDT and YYEEEE. This CDR3 is 17 amino acids long. CDR3 nucleotide sequence: TGTGCCAGCAGCTTGGGCAGGGGGTCGTTTTGGAGTCAGCCCCAGCATTTT. Amino acid sequence: CASSLGRGSFWSQPQHF.

The J gene is TRBJ1-2, the V gene TRBV30; the match to TRBD1 covers 9 bases. The germline CDR1 and CDR2 sequences are GTSNPN and SVGIG (reference sequence). The CDR3 has 15 residues. Unmatched junction bases numbered 6, after V lost 2 bases and J lost 2 bases. The CDR3 loop is CAWSIQGAKNYGYTF. CDR3 coding DNA: TGTGCCTGGAGTATACAGGGGGCAAAGAACTATGGCTACACCTTC.

The V call is TRBV9, the J call TRBJ2-1; 8 bases agree with TRBD2. The CDR3 is 19 amino acids. The germline V gene has CDR1 SGDLS and CDR2 YYNGEE. J lost 2 bases, V lost 0 bases, and 13 bases had no gene match. The DNA for the CDR3 is TGTGCCAGCAGCGTAGGAGGGAGCGGGAGCTGGGGGCCCTACAATGAGCAGTTCTTC. Its translation: CASSVGGSGSWGPYNEQFF.

Comment on this clone: The same CDR3 also results from other DNA sequences found in this sample. The chain uses TRBV28 and TRBJ1-5, with TRBD1 identical over 8 bases. CDR3 length: 15 amino acids. With 2 bases clipped from V and 5 bases from J, the junction kept 5 bases outside the gene matches. Per the germline V gene, CDR1 is MDHEN and CDR2 is SYDVKM. The CDR3 DNA reads as TGTGCCAGCAGTTTAGGGCAGGGGGCCTATCAGCCCCAGCATTTT. Protein product: CASSLGQGAYQPQHF. Looking up the rest from reference TRBV28 and TRBJ1-5 gives the full variable domain: DVKVTQSSRYLVKRTGEKVFLECVQDMDHENMFWYRQDPGLGLRLIYFSYDVKMKEKGDIPEGYSVSREKKERFSLILESASTNQTSMYLCASSLGQGAYQPQHFGDGTRLSIL.

J is TRBJ2-1 and V is TRBV28; 12 positions agree with TRBD2. V was pared by 5 bases and J by 6 bases, with 8 bases of the junction left unmatched. This CDR3 is built from 16 residues. Germline CDR1 is MDHEN and CDR2 is SYDVKM. CDR3: CASSPETSGSRNEQFF. CDR3 sequence (DNA): TGTGCCAGCAGTCCCGAGACTAGCGGGAGCCGCAATGAGCAGTTCTTC.

This clone showed up just once. In nucleotides, the CDR3 is TGTGCCAGCAGCTCACTCCAAGGACAGATAAGCACAGATACGCAGTATTTT. Amino acids: CASSSLQGQISTDTQYF. J is TRBJ2-3 and V is TRBV11-2; maybe TRBD1 (6 bases). Germline V gives CDR1 SGHAT, CDR2 FQNNGV. The CDR3 totals 17 residues. With 4 bases removed from V and 0 bases from J, the gap between germline ends came to 17 bases.

The V and J genes are TRBV5-4 and TRBJ2-7, with 7 bases matching TRBD2. V trimming: 0 bases; J trimming: 9 bases; junction bases outside the gene matches: 12. This CDR3 comprises 15 residues. Germline V gives CDR1 SGHNT, CDR2 YYREEE (reference sequence). The CDR3 loop reads CASSLGLGGSGSQYF. CDR3 nucleotides: TGTGCCAGCAGCTTGGGACTCGGGGGGAGCGGATCGCAGTACTTC.

The sample holds one count of this clone. V and J are TRBV19 and TRBJ2-3, with D hard to call. The germline gives CDR1 LNHDA, CDR2 SQIVND (reference sequence). The CDR3 spans 11 residues. The V end lost 9 bases, the J end lost 1 base, and 5 bases lay between the germline ends. CDR3 loop: CASEGTDTQYF. In DNA, the CDR3 is TGTGCCAGCGAGGGCACAGATACGCAGTATTTT.

Remarks on this clone: The identical CDR3 is also encoded by other nucleotide sequences in the sample. The chain combines TRBV18 with TRBJ2-5; D is uncertain. V was cut by 5 bases and J by 3 bases, with 4 bases left in between. CDR1 and CDR2 (germline): KGHSH, LQKENI. The CDR3 is 11 residues long. In nucleotides, the CDR3 is TGTGCCAGCTCATACAAAGAGACCCAGTACTTC. Protein sequence: CASSYKETQYF.

The genes are TRBV29-1 and TRBJ2-1; 10 bases are shared with TRBD2. CDR3 length: 13 amino acids. The J segment lost 10 bases and the V segment lost 6 bases, leaving 9 bases of the junction unmatched. Germline V CDR1 and CDR2: SQVTM, ANQGSEA. CDR3 in DNA: TGCAGCGTGCACCGTCTAGCGGGAGAGGAGCAGTTCTTC. Its translation is CSVHRLAGEEQFF.

The chain joins TRBV4-1 to TRBJ1-1; D call uncertain. CDR1 MGHRA and CDR2 YSYEKL come from the germline V gene. The CDR3 is 14 amino acids. V dropped 1 base and J dropped 1 base, with 7 bases sitting between them. The chain's CDR3 is CASSQGPRNTEAFF. CDR3 nucleotides: TGCGCCAGCAGCCAAGGACCTCGGAACACTGAAGCTTTCTTT.

The rearrangement uses TRBV10-3 and TRBJ2-2; D gene uncertain. There are 12 residues in the CDR3. V shed 3 bases and J shed 7 bases, with 6 bases lying between them. Germline V gene lookup returns CDR1 ENHRY and CDR2 SYGVKD. CDR3 sequence: CAISDGVGELFF. As DNA, the CDR3 is TGTGCCATCAGTGATGGTGTCGGGGAGCTGTTTTTT.

The chain carries TRBV2 and TRBJ2-7; 10 bases match TRBD1. The CDR3 spans 14 residues. The junction had 13 bases not matched to a gene; V was cut back by 8 bases and J by 9 bases. The germline V gene has CDR1 SNHLY and CDR2 FYNNEI. This CDR3 reads CASRRGQGREVQYF. CDR3 coding DNA: TGTGCCAGCCGACGGGGACAGGGGAGGGAGGTGCAGTACTTC.

The chain combines TRBV16 with TRBJ2-7, with TRBD1 as a possible D gene (6 bases). V lost 8 bases to trimming and J lost 4 bases, with 21 bases between them. Germline V gene lookup returns CDR1 KGHSY and CDR2 FQNENV. CDR3 length: 15 amino acids. In nucleotides, the CDR3 is TGTGCCAGCGCTCACGGGACACTCCAGGCTTACGAGCAGTACTTC. Translation gives CASAHGTLQAYEQYF.

V and J are TRBV30 and TRBJ1-2; 11 nucleotides line up with TRBD1. The CDR3 spans 15 residues. The V gene's germline CDR1 is GTSNPN and CDR2 SVGIG (reference sequence). Germline trimming cut 3 bases from V and 4 bases from J; bases unmatched to any gene: 7. The CDR3 coding sequence is TGTGCCTGGAGGGACCCCGGGACAGGGGGCTATGGCTACACCTTC. It codes for CAWRDPGTGGYGYTF.

The rearrangement joins TRBV5-4 to TRBJ2-7; TRBD2 is a possible D gene (5 bases). The CDR3 runs to 12 residues. Germline CDR1 SGHNT, CDR2 YYREEE (reference sequence). Trimming cost V 4 bases and J 3 bases, with 8 bases left between them. The chain's CDR3 is CASSNGLYEQYF. The CDR3 DNA sequence: TGTGCCAGCAGCAACGGACTCTACGAGCAGTACTTC.

The rearrangement links TRBV2 to TRBJ1-1; D call uncertain. CDR1 SNHLY and CDR2 FYNNEI come from the germline V gene. V was trimmed by 0 bases and J by 3 bases, leaving 8 bases between them. The CDR3 consists of 14 residues. DNA for the CDR3: TGTGCCAGCAGTGAAGCGCGTTTCGACACTGAAGCTTTCTTT. Amino acids: CASSEARFDTEAFF.

The chain carries TRBV7-2 and TRBJ2-3, with 16 bases that match TRBD2. Per the germline V gene, CDR1 is SGHTA and CDR2 is FQGNSA. V shed 4 bases and J 0 bases; nucleotides not matched to a gene: 1. The CDR3 extends over 17 amino acids. CDR3 loop: CASSSGLAGGSTDTQYF. The CDR3 DNA is TGTGCCAGCAGCTCGGGACTAGCGGGAGGGAGCACAGATACGCAGTATTTT.

DNA of the CDR3: TGTGCCAGTAGTATATACAGTTATGGGGCCAACGTCCTGACTTTC. It is translated as CASSIYSYGANVLTF. This chain joins TRBV19 and TRBJ2-6; no definite D call. CDR1 and CDR2 (germline): LNHDA, SQIVND (reference sequence). The CDR3 length is 15 residues. The V and J ends lost 2 bases and 3 bases respectively, with 8 bases between them.

About this clone itself: This same CDR3 is encoded by further DNA sequences in the sample. The genes are TRBV7-2 and TRBJ2-7; 7 positions agree with TRBD2. Germline CDR1 reads SGHTA; CDR2 reads FQGNSA. This CDR3 contains 15 residues. Germline trimming cut 2 bases from V and 1 base from J; bases unmatched to any gene: 5. The CDR3 DNA reads as TGTGCCAGCAGCTTACGCGCTAGCGGATCCTACGAGCAGTACTTC. Its protein product is CASSLRASGSYEQYF. Variable domain in full (rest from reference TRBV7-2 and TRBJ2-7): GAGVSQSPSNKVTEKGKDVELRCDPISGHTALYWYRQSLGQGLEFLIYFQGNSAPDKSGLPSDRFSAERTGGSVSTLTIQRTQQEDSAVYLCASSLRASGSYEQYFGPGTRLTVT.

The V call is TRBV7-2, the J call TRBJ2-4; D possibly corresponds to TRBD1 (6 bases). Trimming removed 4 bases from V and 3 bases from J, with 22 bases in between. Germline V gives CDR1 SGHTA, CDR2 FQGNSA. There are 18 residues in the CDR3. Here the CDR3 reads CASSSSGWDIRSKNIQYF. The CDR3 DNA reads TGTGCCAGCAGCTCGTCCGGATGGGACATCCGTAGCAAAAACATTCAGTACTTC.

The chain carries TRBV19 and TRBJ2-3; 16 nucleotides agree with TRBD2. CDR1 is LNHDA, CDR2 SQIVND, per germline (reference sequence). The ends lost 7 bases at V and 6 bases at J; junction bases unmatched: 4. This CDR3 has 15 amino acids. The CDR3 protein is CASTGLAGGRDTQYF. The CDR3 DNA is TGTGCCAGTACGGGACTAGCGGGAGGGAGGGATACGCAGTATTTT.

This chain joins TRBV19 and TRBJ1-2, with 7 bases lining up with TRBD1. The CDR3 contains 15 residues. V gave up 4 bases and J gave up 6 bases; unmatched junction bases: 11. Germline V CDR1 and CDR2: LNHDA, SQIVND (reference sequence). The CDR3 region has the DNA TGTGCCAGTAGTACCCGGTTGCAGGGGGGAGATGGCTACACCTTC. Its translation: CASSTRLQGGDGYTF.

The V call is TRBV7-6, the J call TRBJ2-7; 7 nucleotides line up with TRBD2. The V gene end was trimmed by 5 bases and the J gene end by 2 bases; junction bases not matched to a gene: 3. The CDR3 is 13 residues long. CDR1 is SGHVS and CDR2 is FNYEAQ in the germline V gene. In DNA, the CDR3 is TGTGCCAGCAGCCTGAGCGGGACCTACGAGCAGTACTTC. The encoded protein is CASSLSGTYEQYF.

This chain connects TRBV18 to TRBJ2-3; perhaps TRBD2 as D (6 bases). With 8 bases removed from V and 3 bases from J, the gap between germline ends came to 21 bases. The CDR3 covers 16 residues. Germline loops: CDR1 KGHSH, CDR2 LQKENI. The CDR3 protein is CASGHTAGSRTDTQYF. In DNA form, the CDR3 reads TGTGCCAGCGGACATACTGCCGGGAGTAGAACAGATACGCAGTATTTT.

The rearrangement uses TRBV11-2 and TRBJ2-4, with 8 bases matching TRBD2. CDR1 SGHAT and CDR2 FQNNGV come from the germline V gene. The CDR3 runs 15 residues. J lost 6 bases, V lost 6 bases, and 10 bases had no gene match. The DNA of the CDR3 is TGTGCCAGCAGACAGACCGGGACTAGGGTAAACATTCAGTACTTC. Its protein is CASRQTGTRVNIQYF.

The rearrangement links TRBV18 to TRBJ2-7, with TRBD2 matching 9 bases. CDR1 is KGHSH, CDR2 LQKENI, per germline. The CDR3 is 16 residues long. V lost 5 bases and J lost 3; bases outside the gene matches: 11. CDR3 DNA: TGTGCCAGCTCATTCGGTAGCGGGAGCCCAAGCTACGAGCAGTACTTC. Its translation is CASSFGSGSPSYEQYF.

The gene calls are TRBV5-4 and TRBJ2-1, with a possible D match to TRBD1 (5 bases). Per germline, CDR1 SGHNT and CDR2 YYREEE (reference sequence). V lost 2 bases, J lost 11 bases, and 11 bases lay in between. The CDR3 length is 12 residues. The CDR3 bases are TGTGCCAGCAGCTTCCTTAAGGGGAAGCAGTTCTTC. As protein: CASSFLKGKQFF.

This chain uses TRBV5-1 with TRBJ2-1; the match to TRBD2 covers 9 bases. Germline CDR1 is SGHRS and CDR2 is YFSETQ. The CDR3 has 16 residues. Trimming cost V 5 bases and J 7 bases; bases outside gene matches: 13. The chain's CDR3 is CASRSVAGVLTNEQFF. The CDR3 region has the DNA TGCGCCAGCAGGAGCGTAGCGGGAGTTCTTACGAATGAGCAGTTCTTC.

The chain carries TRBV7-2 and TRBJ1-5, with D unclear. This CDR3 is built from 16 residues. V lost 0 bases to trimming and J lost 1 base, with 10 bases between them. CDR1 is SGHTA and CDR2 is FQGNSA in the germline V gene. The CDR3 is CASSLAGVGSNQPQHF. In DNA, the CDR3 is TGTGCCAGCAGCTTAGCCGGTGTGGGAAGCAATCAGCCCCAGCATTTT.

This clone was seen just once. This sequence joins TRBV5-1 and TRBJ1-4, with D hard to call. Germline-derived CDR1 and CDR2 are SGHRS and YFSETQ. Trimming left V 3 bases short and J 4 bases short, with 10 bases between. This CDR3 is 14 amino acids long. CDR3 protein: CASSSDGVNEKLFF. In DNA, the CDR3 is TGCGCCAGCAGCTCAGACGGGGTTAATGAAAAACTGTTTTTT.

V usage is TRBV6-4 and J usage is TRBJ1-5; tentatively, D is TRBD1 (6 bases). The germline V and J ends were trimmed by 2 bases and 0 bases, with 17 bases remaining between them. This CDR3 has 18 residues. Germline values: CDR1 MRHNA, CDR2 SNTAGT. The CDR3 reads CASSDKVKGVYSNQPQHF. CDR3 sequence (DNA): TGTGCCAGCAGTGACAAAGTTAAGGGGGTGTATAGCAATCAGCCCCAGCATTTT.